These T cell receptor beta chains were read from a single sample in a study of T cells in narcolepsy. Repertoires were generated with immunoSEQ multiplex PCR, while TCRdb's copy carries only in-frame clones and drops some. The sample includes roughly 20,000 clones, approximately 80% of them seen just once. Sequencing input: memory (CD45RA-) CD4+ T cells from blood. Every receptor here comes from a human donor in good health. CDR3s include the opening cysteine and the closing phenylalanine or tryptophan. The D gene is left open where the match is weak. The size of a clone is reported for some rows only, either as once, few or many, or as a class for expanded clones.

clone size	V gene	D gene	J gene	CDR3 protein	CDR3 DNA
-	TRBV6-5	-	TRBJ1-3	CASSYSGRAGGNTIYF	TGTGCCAGCAGTTACTCGGGTAGGGCAGGAGGAAACACCATATATTTT
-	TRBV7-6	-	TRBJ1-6	CASSLAGELDNSPLHF	TGTGCCAGCAGCTTAGCTGGGGAGCTTGATAATTCACCCCTCCACTTT
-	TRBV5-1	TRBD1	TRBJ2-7	CASSRAGGYEQYF	TGCGCCAGCAGCAGAGCAGGGGGCTACGAGCAGTACTTC
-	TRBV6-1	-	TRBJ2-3	CATFRGASSTDTQYF	TGTGCCACTTTTAGGGGGGCGTCTAGCACAGATACGCAGTATTTT
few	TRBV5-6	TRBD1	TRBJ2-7	CASRGGQGASGYEQYF	TGTGCCAGCAGAGGGGGACAGGGGGCTTCTGGGTACGAGCAGTACTTC
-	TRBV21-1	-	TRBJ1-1	CASNRLWHNTEAFF	TGTGCCAGCAACCGATTATGGCATAACACTGAAGCTTTCTTT
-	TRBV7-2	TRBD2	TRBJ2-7	CASSLGGLLAGASYEQYF	TGTGCCAGCAGCTTAGGGGGCCTACTAGCGGGGGCCTCCTACGAGCAGTACTTC
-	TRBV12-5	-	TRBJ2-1	CASGPSNEQFF	TGTGCTAGTGGTCCTAGCAATGAGCAGTTCTTC
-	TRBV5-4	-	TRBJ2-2	CASSLGGRSTGELFF	TGTGCCAGCAGCCTAGGGGGGCGCTCCACCGGGGAGCTGTTTTTT
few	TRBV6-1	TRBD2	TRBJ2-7	CASSAPGLPYEQYF	TGTGCCAGCAGTGCCCCGGGACTACCCTACGAGCAGTACTTC
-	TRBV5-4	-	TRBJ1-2	CASSGEAGVYGYTF	TGTGCCAGCAGCGGTGAGGCAGGGGTCTATGGCTACACCTTC
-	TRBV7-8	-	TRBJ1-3	CASSPTLPGNTIYF	TGTGCCAGCAGCCCTACCCTCCCTGGAAACACCATATATTTT
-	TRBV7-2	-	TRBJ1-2	CASSPTGSHGYTF	TGTGCCAGCAGCCCTACAGGGTCTCATGGCTACACCTTC
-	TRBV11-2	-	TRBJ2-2	CASSLEPSVGLFF	TGTGCCAGCAGCTTAGAACCTAGCGTAGGGCTGTTTTTT
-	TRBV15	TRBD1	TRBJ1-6	CATSRVPPGQVLTNSPLHF	TGTGCCACCAGCAGAGTGCCCCCCGGACAGGTCCTAACTAATTCACCCCTCCACTTT
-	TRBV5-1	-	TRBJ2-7	CASSLRLEGYEQYF	TGCGCCAGCAGCTTGCGGCTAGAAGGTTACGAGCAGTACTTC
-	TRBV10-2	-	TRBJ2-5	CASSEETQYF	TGCGCCAGCAGTGAAGAGACCCAGTACTTC
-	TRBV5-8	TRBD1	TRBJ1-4	CASSLERGQIGKLFF	TGTGCCAGCAGCTTGGAGAGGGGACAGATTGGAAAACTGTTTTTT
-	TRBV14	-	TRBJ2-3	CATKQGFTDTQYF	TGTGCCACCAAACAGGGTTTTACAGATACGCAGTATTTT
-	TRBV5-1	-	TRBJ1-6	CASSAEPGNSPLHF	TGCGCCAGCAGCGCGGAGCCAGGGAATTCACCCCTCCACTTT
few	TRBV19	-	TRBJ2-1	CASRTDPSYNEQFF	TGTGCCAGTCGGACTGACCCCTCCTACAATGAGCAGTTCTTC
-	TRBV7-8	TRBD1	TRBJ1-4	CASSKNRGGEKLFF	TGTGCCAGCAGCAAAAACAGGGGTGGAGAAAAACTGTTTTTT
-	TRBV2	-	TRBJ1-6	CASSVIGNNSPLHF	TGTGCCAGCAGTGTGATAGGGAATAATTCACCCCTCCACTTT
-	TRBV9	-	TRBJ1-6	CASSPLGGDYNSPLHF	TGTGCCAGCAGCCCCCTAGGGGGAGACTATAATTCACCCCTCCACTTT
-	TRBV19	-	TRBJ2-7	CASSILGDYEQYF	TGTGCCAGTAGTATTTTAGGGGATTACGAGCAGTACTTC
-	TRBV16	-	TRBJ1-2	CASSQGPGYTF	TGTGCCAGCAGCCAGGGGCCCGGCTACACCTTC